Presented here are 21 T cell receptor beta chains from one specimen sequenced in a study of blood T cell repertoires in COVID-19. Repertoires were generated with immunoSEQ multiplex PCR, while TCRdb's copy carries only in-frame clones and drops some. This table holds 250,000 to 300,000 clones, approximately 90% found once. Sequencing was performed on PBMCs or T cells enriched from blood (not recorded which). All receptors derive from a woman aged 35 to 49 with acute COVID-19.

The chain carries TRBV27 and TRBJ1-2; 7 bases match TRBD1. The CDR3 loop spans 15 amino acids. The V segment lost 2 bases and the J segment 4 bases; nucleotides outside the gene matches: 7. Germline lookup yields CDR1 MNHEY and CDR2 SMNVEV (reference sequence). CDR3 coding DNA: TGTGCCAGCAGTTTAGGGGCAGGGGGACTCTATGGCTACACCTTC. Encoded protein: CASSLGAGGLYGYTF.

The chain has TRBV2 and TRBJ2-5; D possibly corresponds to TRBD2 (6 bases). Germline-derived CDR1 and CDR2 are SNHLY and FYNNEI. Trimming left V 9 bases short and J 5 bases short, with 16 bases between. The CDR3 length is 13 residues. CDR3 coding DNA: TGTGCCAGTGCTGAGGAGGGGAGGGAGACCCAGTACTTC. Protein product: CASAEEGRETQYF.

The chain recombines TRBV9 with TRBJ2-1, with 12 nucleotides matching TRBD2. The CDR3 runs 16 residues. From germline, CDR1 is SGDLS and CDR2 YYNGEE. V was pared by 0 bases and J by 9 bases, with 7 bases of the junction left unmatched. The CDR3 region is CASSVAASGGAGEQFF. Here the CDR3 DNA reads TGTGCCAGCAGCGTAGCAGCTAGCGGGGGGGCAGGTGAGCAGTTCTTC.

CDR3 residues: CASSSNRVDNGYTF. CDR3 coding DNA: TGTGCCAGCAGCTCTAACAGGGTCGATAATGGCTACACCTTC. The chain is built from TRBV11-3 and TRBJ1-2; weak D call: TRBD1 (6 bases). The germline V gene has CDR1 SGHNT and CDR2 YENEEA. Trimming left V 4 bases short and J 6 bases short, with 15 bases between. This CDR3 region has 14 residues.

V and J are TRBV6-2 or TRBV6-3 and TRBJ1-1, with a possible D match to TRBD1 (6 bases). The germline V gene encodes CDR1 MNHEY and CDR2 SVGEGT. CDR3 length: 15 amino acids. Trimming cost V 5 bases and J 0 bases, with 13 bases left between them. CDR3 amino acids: CASSPGTFMNTEAFF. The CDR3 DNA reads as TGTGCCAGCAGTCCCGGGACATTTATGAACACTGAAGCTTTCTTT.

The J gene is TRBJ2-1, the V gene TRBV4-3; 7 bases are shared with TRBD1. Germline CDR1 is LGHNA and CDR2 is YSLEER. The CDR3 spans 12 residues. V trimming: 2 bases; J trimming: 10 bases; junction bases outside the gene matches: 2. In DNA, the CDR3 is TGCGCCAGCAGCCAAACCAGGGGGGAGCAGTTCTTC. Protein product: CASSQTRGEQFF.

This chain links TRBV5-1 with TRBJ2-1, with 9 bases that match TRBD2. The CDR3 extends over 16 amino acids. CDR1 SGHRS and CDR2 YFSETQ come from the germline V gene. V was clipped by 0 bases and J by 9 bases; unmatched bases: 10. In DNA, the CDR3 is TGCGCCAGCAGCTTGGTGCTAGCGGGAAACCAAGGTGAGCAGTTCTTC. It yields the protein CASSLVLAGNQGEQFF.

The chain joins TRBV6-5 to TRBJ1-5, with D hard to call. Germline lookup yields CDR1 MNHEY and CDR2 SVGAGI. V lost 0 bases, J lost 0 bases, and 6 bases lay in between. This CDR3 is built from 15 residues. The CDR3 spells CASSYSASSNQPQHF. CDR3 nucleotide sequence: TGTGCCAGCAGTTACTCGGCAAGTAGCAATCAGCCCCAGCATTTT.

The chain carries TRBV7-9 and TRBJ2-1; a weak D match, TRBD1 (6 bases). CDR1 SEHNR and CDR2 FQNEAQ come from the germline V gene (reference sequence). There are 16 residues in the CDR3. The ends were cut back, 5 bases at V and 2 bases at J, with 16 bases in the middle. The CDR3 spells CASSTLGGVPYNEQFF. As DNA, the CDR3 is TGTGCCAGCAGCACCCTAGGGGGAGTGCCCTACAATGAGCAGTTCTTC.

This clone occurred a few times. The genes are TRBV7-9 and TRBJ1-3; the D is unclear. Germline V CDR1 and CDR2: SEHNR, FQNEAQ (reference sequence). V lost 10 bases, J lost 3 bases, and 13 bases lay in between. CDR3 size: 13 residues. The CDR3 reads CAIPSGGGNTIYF. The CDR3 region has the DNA TGTGCCATCCCGTCAGGAGGTGGAAACACCATATATTTT. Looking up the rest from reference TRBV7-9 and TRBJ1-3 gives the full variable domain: DTGVSQNPRHKITKRGQNVTFRCDPISEHNRLYWYRQTLGQGPEFLTYFQNEAQLEKSRLLSDRFSAERPKGSFSTLEIQRTEQGDSAMYLCAIPSGGGNTIYFGEGSWLTVV.

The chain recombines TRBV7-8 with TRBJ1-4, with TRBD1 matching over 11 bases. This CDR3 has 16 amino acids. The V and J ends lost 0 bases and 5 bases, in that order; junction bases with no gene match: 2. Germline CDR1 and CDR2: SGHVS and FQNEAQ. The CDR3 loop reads CASSLAGTGGNEKLFF. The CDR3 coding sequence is TGTGCCAGCAGCTTAGCGGGGACAGGGGGAAATGAAAAACTGTTTTTT.

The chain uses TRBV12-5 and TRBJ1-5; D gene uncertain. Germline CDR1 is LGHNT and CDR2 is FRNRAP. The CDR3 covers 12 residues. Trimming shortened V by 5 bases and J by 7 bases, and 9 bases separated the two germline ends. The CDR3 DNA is TGTGCTAGTGGTCCCTTCGGGCAGCCCCAGCATTTT. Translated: CASGPFGQPQHF.

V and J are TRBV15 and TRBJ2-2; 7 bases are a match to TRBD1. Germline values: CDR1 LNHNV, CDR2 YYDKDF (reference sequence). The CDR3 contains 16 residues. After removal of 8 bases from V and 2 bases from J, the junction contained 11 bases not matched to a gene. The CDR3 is CATATRGKGNTGELFF. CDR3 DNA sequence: TGTGCCACCGCAACCAGGGGGAAGGGTAACACCGGGGAGCTGTTTTTT. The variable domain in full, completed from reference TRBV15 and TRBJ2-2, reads DAMVIQNPRYQVTQFGKPVTLSCSQTLNHNVMYWYQQKSSQAPKLLFHYYDKDFNNEADTPDNFQSRRPNTSFCFLDIRSPGLGDTAMYLCATATRGKGNTGELFFGEGSRLTVL.

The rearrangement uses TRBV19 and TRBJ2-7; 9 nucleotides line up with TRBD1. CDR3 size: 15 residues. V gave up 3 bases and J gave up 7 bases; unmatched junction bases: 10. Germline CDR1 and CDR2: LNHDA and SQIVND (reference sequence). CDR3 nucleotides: TGTGCCAGTAGTATGACACAGGGGGCTCGATGGGAGCAGTACTTC. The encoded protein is CASSMTQGARWEQYF.

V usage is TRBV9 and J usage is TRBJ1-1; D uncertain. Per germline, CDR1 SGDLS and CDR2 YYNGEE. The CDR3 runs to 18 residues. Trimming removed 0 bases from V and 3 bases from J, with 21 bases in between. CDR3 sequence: CASSVGGGVSLSDTEAFF. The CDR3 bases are TGTGCCAGCAGCGTAGGAGGAGGAGTATCTTTGAGCGACACTGAAGCTTTCTTT.

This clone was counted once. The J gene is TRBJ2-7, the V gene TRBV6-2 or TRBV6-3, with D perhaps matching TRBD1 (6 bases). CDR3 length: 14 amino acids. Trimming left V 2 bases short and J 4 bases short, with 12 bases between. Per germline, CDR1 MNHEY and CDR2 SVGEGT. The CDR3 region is CASSYRQEVYEQYF. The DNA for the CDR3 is TGTGCCAGCAGTTACCGACAGGAGGTGTACGAGCAGTACTTC.

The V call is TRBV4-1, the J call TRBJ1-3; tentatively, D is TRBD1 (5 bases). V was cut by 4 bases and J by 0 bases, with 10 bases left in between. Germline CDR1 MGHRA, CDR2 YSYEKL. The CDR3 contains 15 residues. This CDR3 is CASSRPGGSGNTIYF. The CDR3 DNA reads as TGCGCCAGCAGCCGCCCCGGGGGCTCTGGAAACACCATATATTTT.

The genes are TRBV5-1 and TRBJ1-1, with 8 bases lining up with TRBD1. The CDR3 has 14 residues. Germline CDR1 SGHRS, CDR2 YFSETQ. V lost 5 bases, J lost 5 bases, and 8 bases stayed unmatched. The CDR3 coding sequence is TGCGCCAGCAGTCGCGACAGGGGACGGACTGAAGCTTTCTTT. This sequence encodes CASSRDRGRTEAFF.

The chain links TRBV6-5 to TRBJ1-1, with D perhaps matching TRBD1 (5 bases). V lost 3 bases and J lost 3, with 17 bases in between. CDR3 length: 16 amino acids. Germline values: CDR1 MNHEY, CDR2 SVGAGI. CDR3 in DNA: TGTGCCAGCAGTTATAGTTACGGGGGACGGTACACTGAAGCTTTCTTT. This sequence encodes CASSYSYGGRYTEAFF.

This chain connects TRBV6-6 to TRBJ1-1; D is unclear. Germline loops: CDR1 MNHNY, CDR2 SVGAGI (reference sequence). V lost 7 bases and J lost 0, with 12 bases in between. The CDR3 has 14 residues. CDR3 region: CASTPEDLNTEAFF. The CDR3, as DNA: TGTGCCAGCACCCCAGAAGATTTGAACACTGAAGCTTTCTTT.

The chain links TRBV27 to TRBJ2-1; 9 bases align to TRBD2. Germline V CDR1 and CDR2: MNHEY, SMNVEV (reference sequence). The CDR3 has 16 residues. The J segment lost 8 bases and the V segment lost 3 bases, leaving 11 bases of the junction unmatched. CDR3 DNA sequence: TGTGCCAGCAGTTTGGGTCCTCGGCGGGGGGGCCATGAGCAGTTCTTC. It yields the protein CASSLGPRRGGHEQFF.